A single sample is the source of the 25 T cell receptor beta chains below, sequenced in a study of OX40 agonist ivuxolimab in advanced cancers. TCRdb's copy holds only in-frame clones and misses some; the assay was immunoSEQ multiplex PCR. The sample yields 100,000 to 120,000 clones, 89% seen once. This specimen was CD4+ or CD8+ T cells sorted from blood, taken in a trial of the OX40 agonist ivuxolimab. Every receptor here comes from an adult with an advanced solid tumor such as melanoma, head and neck, liver or kidney cancer.

The rearrangement uses TRBV6-1 and TRBJ2-7; TRBD1 agrees at 9 bases. CDR3 length: 15 residues. Germline V gene lookup returns CDR1 MNHNS and CDR2 SASEGT. V dropped 4 bases and J dropped 2; count of bases not matched to a gene: 6. The CDR3 sequence: CASSGDGTGTYEQYF. The CDR3 DNA reads as TGTGCCAGCAGTGGAGATGGGACAGGGACCTACGAGCAGTACTTC.

This chain joins TRBV5-1 and TRBJ2-2, with TRBD1 identical over 7 bases. V lost 4 bases to trimming and J lost 4 bases; unmatched junction nucleotides: 10. Germline V gene sequence: CDR1 SGHRS, CDR2 YFSETQ. There are 16 residues in the CDR3. The CDR3: CASSATGVRGTGELFF. CDR3 coding DNA: TGCGCCAGCAGCGCCACAGGGGTACGTGGCACCGGGGAGCTGTTTTTT.

The genes are TRBV25-1 and TRBJ1-2; D unresolved. This CDR3 has 13 residues. The germline gives CDR1 MGHDK, CDR2 SYGVNS. V was pared by 3 bases and J by 3 bases, with 8 bases between. This CDR3 reads CASSDRGYYGYTF. The DNA for the CDR3 is TGTGCCAGCAGTGATCGTGGCTACTATGGCTACACCTTC.

The V gene is TRBV6-5, the J gene TRBJ2-7; 7 bases agree with TRBD2. Germline V lookup: CDR1 MNHEY, CDR2 SVGAGI. V trimming: 0 bases; J trimming: 0 bases; junction bases outside the gene matches: 5. The CDR3 has 16 residues. The chain's CDR3 is CASSYSFAGDSYEQYF. For the CDR3, the DNA is TGTGCCAGCAGTTACTCCTTCGCGGGGGACTCCTACGAGCAGTACTTC.

The chain is built from TRBV5-1 and TRBJ1-2; TRBD1 agrees at 7 bases. The V gene end was trimmed by 5 bases and the J gene end by 6 bases; junction bases not matched to a gene: 7. This CDR3 has 13 amino acids. Per germline, CDR1 SGHRS and CDR2 YFSETQ. In DNA form, the CDR3 reads TGCGCCAGCAGTCCCGACAGGGCGGATGGCTACACCTTC. It specifies CASSPDRADGYTF.

The V call is TRBV5-1, the J call TRBJ2-2, with D maybe TRBD1 (5 bases). The CDR3 runs to 14 residues. Trimming stripped 5 bases from V and 4 bases from J, with 12 bases between. Germline assignment: CDR1 SGHRS and CDR2 YFSETQ. The CDR3 sequence is CASSRQGSTGELFF. CDR3 sequence (DNA): TGCGCCAGCAGTCGGCAGGGTAGCACCGGGGAGCTGTTTTTT. Complete variable domain (other parts from reference TRBV5-1 and TRBJ2-2): KAGVTQTPRYLIKTRGQQVTLSCSPISGHRSVSWYQQTPGQGLQFLFEYFSETQRNKGNFPGRFSGRQFSNSRSEMNVSTLELGDSALYLCASSRQGSTGELFFGEGSRLTVL.

This chain links TRBV5-1 with TRBJ2-5, with TRBD1 as a possible D gene (6 bases). The V end was cut by 0 bases, the J end by 1 base, with 16 bases between. This CDR3 is 17 amino acids long. Per germline, CDR1 SGHRS and CDR2 YFSETQ. CDR3 in DNA: TGCGCCAGCAGCTTGGACGTGGGGCCCAGGGGCCAAGAGACCCAGTACTTC. Amino acids: CASSLDVGPRGQETQYF.

The chain employs TRBV27 and TRBJ1-5; D not certain. CDR1 MNHEY and CDR2 SMNVEV come from the germline V gene (reference sequence). V was trimmed by 5 bases and J by 2 bases, leaving 4 bases between them. The CDR3 extends over 12 amino acids. CDR3 protein: CASSPGNQPQHF. The CDR3 coding sequence is TGTGCCAGCAGTCCAGGCAATCAGCCCCAGCATTTT.

The chain combines TRBV5-1 with TRBJ2-7, with a weak D call TRBD1 (6 bases). The germline V gene has CDR1 SGHRS and CDR2 YFSETQ. Deletions cut 2 bases from V and 3 bases from J, with 9 bases between. The CDR3 is 13 residues long. CDR3: CASSLGGNYEQYF. As DNA, the CDR3 is TGCGCCAGCAGCTTAGGGGGAAACTACGAGCAGTACTTC.

This clone has just a few counts. The V and J genes are TRBV11-2 and TRBJ1-1; no definite D call. In germline, CDR1 is SGHAT, CDR2 FQNNGV. V lost 5 bases and J lost 1, with 8 bases in between. This CDR3 has 13 residues. The CDR3 sequence is CASSTTRNTEAFF. In DNA form, the CDR3 reads TGTGCCAGCAGCACAACACGGAACACTGAAGCTTTCTTT.

V and J are TRBV2 and TRBJ2-6; D remains unclear. Germline assignment: CDR1 SNHLY and CDR2 FYNNEI. This CDR3 is built from 15 residues. The V end was cut by 5 bases, the J end by 0 bases, with 8 bases between. CDR3 sequence reads: CASSQAPSGANVLTF. As DNA, the CDR3 is TGTGCCAGCAGTCAGGCACCCTCTGGGGCCAACGTCCTGACTTTC. Full variable domain (missing parts from reference TRBV2 and TRBJ2-6): EPEVTQTPSHQVTQMGQEVILRCVPISNHLYFYWYRQILGQKVEFLVSFYNNEISEKSEIFDDQFSVERPDGSNFTLKIRSTKLEDSAMYFCASSQAPSGANVLTFGAGSRLTVL.

The V and J genes are TRBV28 and TRBJ2-1; 7 bases match TRBD2. Germline V gene lookup returns CDR1 MDHEN and CDR2 SYDVKM. The length of the CDR3 is 13 residues. V trimming: 5 bases; J trimming: 12 bases; junction bases outside the gene matches: 10. In DNA, the CDR3 is TGTGCCAGCAGTCGGGGTCTAGCGGAAGGGCAGTTCTTC. Its protein is CASSRGLAEGQFF.

The chain couples TRBV6-1 to TRBJ1-5; D not resolved. This CDR3 region has 13 residues. With 9 bases removed from V and 5 bases from J, the gap between germline ends came to 14 bases. Per germline, CDR1 MNHNS and CDR2 SASEGT. CDR3 protein: CASGEQWDQPQHF. The CDR3 DNA reads as TGTGCCAGTGGGGAACAGTGGGATCAGCCCCAGCATTTT.

The count of this clone is one. The chain combines TRBV10-2 with TRBJ1-1, with D hard to call. This CDR3 is 16 amino acids long. Trimming cost V 4 bases and J 1 base, with 16 bases left between them. CDR1 WSHSY and CDR2 SAAADI come from the germline V gene. The CDR3 DNA reads TGCGCCAGCAGTGGTTCTCCAGGCGCCGGGAACACTGAAGCTTTCTTT. Encoded protein: CASSGSPGAGNTEAFF.

The rearrangement links TRBV7-6 to TRBJ1-2; TRBD1 aligns across 7 bases. The CDR3 is 16 amino acids. V was clipped by 2 bases and J by 5 bases; unmatched bases: 11. Germline V gene data show CDR1 as SGHVS and CDR2 as FNYEAQ. This CDR3 is CASSLLVQGDLYGYTF. The CDR3 DNA reads as TGTGCCAGCAGCTTATTAGTCCAGGGGGATCTTTATGGCTACACCTTC. The full variable domain, in which reference TRBV7-6 and TRBJ1-2 provide the parts outside the CDR3, is GAGVSQSPRYKVTKRGQDVALRCDPISGHVSLYWYRQALGQGPEFLTYFNYEAQQDKSGLPNDRFSAERPEGSISTLTIQRTEQRDSAMYRCASSLLVQGDLYGYTFGSGTRLTVV.

The rearrangement links TRBV27 to TRBJ2-1; TRBD2 matches 11 bases. Losses at the gene ends were 0 bases for V and 6 bases for J; bases not matched to a gene: 10. This CDR3 is built from 18 residues. Germline V gene data show CDR1 as MNHEY and CDR2 as SMNVEV (reference sequence). For the CDR3, the DNA is TGTGCCAGCAGTTTATCGATTCAAACTAGCGGGGGCGGCAATGAGCAGTTCTTC. Its translation is CASSLSIQTSGGGNEQFF.

The rearrangement joins TRBV5-6 to TRBJ1-5; tentative D call: TRBD1 (5 bases). Germline values: CDR1 SGHDT, CDR2 YYEEEE. The CDR3 spans 15 residues. Trimming removed 0 bases from V and 6 bases from J, with 13 bases in between. The CDR3: CASSLADGTSQPQHF. CDR3 DNA sequence: TGTGCCAGCAGCTTGGCCGATGGGACCAGTCAGCCCCAGCATTTT.

This clone has at least ten counts. The chain is built from TRBV7-2 and TRBJ2-1, with D tentatively TRBD2 (5 bases). V lost 2 bases, J lost 2 bases, and 10 bases lay in between. Germline assignment: CDR1 SGHTA and CDR2 FQGNSA. The CDR3 is 15 residues long. CDR3 bases: TGTGCCAGCAGCTTAAGTGGGAGAACCTACAATGAGCAGTTCTTC. Translation gives CASSLSGRTYNEQFF.

The V and J genes are TRBV19 and TRBJ1-5; the D gene is possibly TRBD1 (6 bases). Trimming pared 3 bases from V and 4 bases from J, leaving 13 bases between. CDR1 is LNHDA and CDR2 is SQIVND in the germline V gene (reference sequence). The length of the CDR3 is 15 residues. CDR3 sequence (DNA): TGTGCCAGTAGTATTGTTGAGGGGGGTAATCAGCCCCAGCATTTT. It translates to CASSIVEGGNQPQHF.

The chain has TRBV11-3 and TRBJ2-7; 7 positions agree with TRBD1. V shed 1 base, J shed 8 bases, and the junction held 5 bases outside the gene matches. The CDR3 extends over 13 amino acids. CDR1 SGHNT and CDR2 YENEEA come from the germline V gene. In DNA form, the CDR3 reads TGTGCCAGCAGCTTAGTGCAGACAGGGCAGCAGTACTTC. Protein sequence: CASSLVQTGQQYF.

This clone was recorded a few times. V usage is TRBV7-6 and J usage is TRBJ2-2; weak D call: TRBD1 (5 bases). CDR3 length: 14 residues. The germline V gene has CDR1 SGHVS and CDR2 FNYEAQ. Between the trimmed V and J ends, which lost 2 bases and 6 bases, there was a span of 10 bases. The CDR3 reads CASSLRGGAGELFF. In DNA form, the CDR3 reads TGTGCCAGCAGCTTAAGGGGTGGGGCCGGGGAGCTGTTTTTT.

The chain links TRBV28 to TRBJ1-1; D gene unclear. Germline V gives CDR1 MDHEN, CDR2 SYDVKM. V was clipped by 2 bases and J by 1 base, with 11 bases between them. The CDR3 has 15 amino acids. The CDR3: CASSLSRAKNTEAFF. For the CDR3, the DNA is TGTGCCAGCAGTTTAAGTAGGGCAAAGAACACTGAAGCTTTCTTT.

This rearrangement joins TRBV5-1 to TRBJ1-1, with TRBD1 matching 7 bases. The CDR3 spans 14 residues. Germline trimming cut 5 bases from V and 1 base from J; bases unmatched to any gene: 5. Per germline, CDR1 SGHRS and CDR2 YFSETQ. CDR3 sequence (DNA): TGCGCCAGCAGACGGGACAGAAAGAACACTGAAGCTTTCTTT. It specifies CASRRDRKNTEAFF.

CDR3 sequence (DNA): TGCAGCGTTGGGGTGGGACAGGGCAATCAGCCCCAGCATTTT. Protein: CSVGVGQGNQPQHF. The chain combines TRBV29-1 with TRBJ1-5, with TRBD1 matching 8 bases. The CDR3 spans 14 residues. Germline assignment: CDR1 SQVTM and CDR2 ANQGSEA. J gave up 2 bases and V 4 bases, and 4 bases lay outside the gene matches.

This chain joins TRBV5-1 and TRBJ2-7; D remains ambiguous. The CDR3 spans 15 residues. V shed 0 bases and J shed 0 bases, with 10 bases lying between them. The germline gives CDR1 SGHRS, CDR2 YFSETQ. The CDR3 DNA is TGCGCCAGCAGCTTGGAACCTAACCTCTCCTACGAGCAGTACTTC. It specifies CASSLEPNLSYEQYF.